This T cell receptor beta chain was observed in a study of T-cell reconstitution after alpha-beta-depleted transplantation in children. During its preparation, the TCRbeta library received unique molecular identifiers. TCRdb itself ran the PCR reads through MiXCR, one entry per CDR3 protein. The data contain 700,000 to 850,000 distinct CDR3 sequences, approximately 15% of them singletons. This clonotype has only a few counts. From germline, CDR1 is KGHSH and CDR2 LQKENI. CDR3 length: 14 amino acids. V was trimmed by 3 bases and J by 2 bases, leaving 8 bases between them. This sequence joins TRBV18 and TRBJ2-1; D is uncertain. This TCR came from a male patient between 5 and 17 years old who had a stem cell transplant for acute lymphoblastic leukemia, so the T cells may come from the graft donor. This specimen was PBMCs, mostly from graft donor cells, taken 360 days after TCRalphabeta/CD19-depleted stem cell transplant. DNA for the CDR3: TGTGCCAGCTCACCGGCTATGGCCTACAATGAGCAGTTCTTC. It codes for CASSPAMAYNEQFF. Variable domain in full (rest from reference TRBV18 and TRBJ2-1): NAGVMQNPRHLVRRRGQEARLRCSPMKGHSHVYWYRQLPEEGLKFMVYLQKENIIDESGMPKERFSAEFPKEGPSILRIQQVVRGDSAAYFCASSPAMAYNEQFFGPGTRLTVL.